The 16 T cell receptor beta chains reported below all come from one sample, sequenced in a study of blood T cell repertoires in COVID-19 (dated by TCRdb to about 2020). The receptor library was made with the immunoSEQ multiplex PCR assay. The clones in this table, taken by TCRdb from immuneACCESS, are in-frame only. Not every clone is retained; where verified, under half of the shortfall comes from an unresolved V gene, and the cause of the rest is unknown. Within this sample are about 190,000 clones, with around 87% of them counted one time only. Jointly, the top ten make up 2.5% to 3% of the sample. Input material: peripheral blood. These receptors were taken from a man in his forties with active or convalescent COVID-19.

The J gene is TRBJ2-7, the V gene TRBV4-1; no clear D. This CDR3 spans 13 amino acids. Germline assignment: CDR1 MGHRA and CDR2 YSYEKL. V was cut by 2 bases and J by 4 bases, with 9 bases left in between. CDR3 DNA sequence: TGCGCCAGCAGCCAAACCACAGATTACGAGCAGTACTTC. Encoded protein: CASSQTTDYEQYF.

The J gene is TRBJ2-1, the V gene TRBV5-4; 7 nucleotides match TRBD2. V lost 0 bases, J lost 4 bases, and 4 bases stayed unmatched. The CDR3 totals 15 residues. Per the germline V gene, CDR1 is SGHNT and CDR2 is YYREEE (reference sequence). The CDR3 protein is CASSLGTGGYNEQFF. Written as DNA, the CDR3 is TGTGCCAGCAGCTTGGGAACGGGGGGTTACAATGAGCAGTTCTTC.

This clone was counted a single time. The V call is TRBV9, the J call TRBJ2-3, with TRBD2 matching 12 bases. Germline V lookup: CDR1 SGDLS, CDR2 YYNGEE. CDR3 length: 17 residues. Trimming at V came to 4 bases and at J to 5 bases, leaving 11 bases not matched to a gene. For the CDR3, the DNA is TGTGCCAGCAGCTTTCGACCTAGCGGGGGGGCAGAAGATACGCAGTATTTT. Translated: CASSFRPSGGAEDTQYF. Filled out from reference TRBV9 and TRBJ2-3, the complete variable domain reads DSGVTQTPKHLITATGQRVTLRCSPRSGDLSVYWYQQSLDQGLQFLIQYYNGEERAKGNILERFSAQQFPDLHSELNLSSLELGDSALYFCASSFRPSGGAEDTQYFGPGTRLTVL.

The V and J genes are TRBV5-6 and TRBJ2-1; 11 bases are shared with TRBD2. Germline assignment: CDR1 SGHDT and CDR2 YYEEEE. Trimming cost V 4 bases and J 4 bases; bases outside gene matches: 7. This CDR3 region has 16 residues. CDR3 in DNA: TGTGCCAGCAGCCCCGGGACTAGCGGAGTTTACAATGAGCAGTTCTTC. This encodes CASSPGTSGVYNEQFF.

The chain carries TRBV6-6 and TRBJ1-1, with D tentatively TRBD1 (5 bases). Trimming removed 5 bases from V and 4 bases from J, with 17 bases in between. The CDR3 contains 15 residues. From germline, CDR1 is MNHNY and CDR2 SVGAGI (reference sequence). CDR3 sequence (DNA): TGTGCCAGCAGTGGATGGGGGGAGAGGGGCACTGAAGCTTTCTTT. Amino acids: CASSGWGERGTEAFF.

The J gene is TRBJ2-7, the V gene TRBV4-1; TRBD2 agrees at 9 bases. Germline V gene sequence: CDR1 MGHRA, CDR2 YSYEKL. The CDR3 length is 18 residues. V was pared by 4 bases and J by 2 bases, with 15 bases of the junction left unmatched. CDR3: CASSRTGRGGLTPYEQYF. The CDR3, as DNA: TGCGCCAGCAGCCGAACAGGGCGGGGGGGCTTAACCCCCTACGAGCAGTACTTC.

V gene TRBV14 combines with J gene TRBJ2-7; 7 bases match TRBD2. Germline lookup yields CDR1 SGHDN and CDR2 FVKESK. The trim removed 0 bases at V and 9 bases at J, leaving 5 bases unmatched. This CDR3 region has 13 residues. CDR3 in amino acids: CASSQEVGGRQYF. CDR3 nucleotide sequence: TGTGCCAGCAGCCAAGAAGTCGGGGGGAGGCAGTACTTC.

The chain couples TRBV5-1 to TRBJ2-4; a possible D gene is TRBD2 (6 bases). CDR1 SGHRS and CDR2 YFSETQ come from the germline V gene. V was shortened by 4 bases and J by 9 bases, with 17 bases between the two germline ends. The CDR3 contains 14 residues. The CDR3 sequence is CASSPGGELAIQYF. In nucleotides, the CDR3 is TGCGCCAGCAGCCCGGGCGGGGAATTGGCCATTCAGTACTTC.

This rearrangement joins TRBV28 to TRBJ1-6, with 7 bases fitting TRBD1. Germline CDR1 MDHEN, CDR2 SYDVKM. V dropped 10 bases and J dropped 7; count of bases not matched to a gene: 4. The CDR3 is 12 amino acids. Written as DNA, the CDR3 is TGTGCCATCTCGACAGGGAATTCACCCCTCCACTTT. Translation gives CAISTGNSPLHF.

The chain carries TRBV12-5 and TRBJ1-6; D gene uncertain. Trimming removed 6 bases from V and 7 bases from J, with 10 bases in between. The CDR3 has 13 amino acids. CDR1 is LGHNT and CDR2 is FRNRAP in the germline V gene. CDR3 sequence (DNA): TGTGCTAGTGGAAAGACACCAAATTCACCCCTCCACTTT. It specifies CASGKTPNSPLHF.

This clone appeared a single time. The chain joins TRBV28 to TRBJ2-2, with 8 bases lining up with TRBD1. V lost 6 bases to trimming and J lost 5 bases; unmatched junction nucleotides: 5. The CDR3 runs to 14 residues. Germline V gene lookup returns CDR1 MDHEN and CDR2 SYDVKM. The CDR3 DNA is TGTGCCAGCAGGTGGGGACAGGCGACCGGGGAGCTGTTTTTT. Protein product: CASRWGQATGELFF.

Here the CDR3 DNA reads TGTGCCAGCAGCCCGGACAAAAATGAGCAGTTCTTC. It translates to CASSPDKNEQFF. The chain links TRBV9 to TRBJ2-1; D is perhaps TRBD1 (5 bases). V shed 4 bases and J shed 7 bases, with 9 bases lying between them. The CDR3 sequence is 12 residues long. Germline V gene sequence: CDR1 SGDLS, CDR2 YYNGEE.

This chain links TRBV10-2 with TRBJ2-7; D perhaps matches TRBD1 (5 bases). Germline loops: CDR1 WSHSY, CDR2 SAAADI. CDR3 size: 12 residues. Trimming stripped 2 bases from V and 7 bases from J, with 9 bases between. CDR3 in amino acids: CASSEDRIEQYF. The DNA of the CDR3 is TGCGCCAGCAGTGAGGACAGAATAGAGCAGTACTTC.

This clone was recorded once. CDR3 residues: CASSESLHPPYEKLFF. The CDR3 DNA reads as TGTGCCAGTAGTGAATCTCTTCATCCCCCCTACGAAAAACTGTTTTTT. The chain is built from TRBV19 and TRBJ1-4; D not resolved. Per the germline V gene, CDR1 is LNHDA and CDR2 is SQIVND (reference sequence). The CDR3 has 16 residues. V was shortened by 5 bases and J by 8 bases, with 21 bases between the two germline ends.

The chain has TRBV28 and TRBJ1-2; D possibly corresponds to TRBD1 (6 bases). The V gene lost 4 bases and the J gene lost 2 bases, with 11 bases spanning the gap. The CDR3 length is 14 residues. Looked up from germline, CDR1 is MDHEN and CDR2 is SYDVKM. CDR3 coding DNA: TGTGCCAGCAGTTCACAGGGCAAGAACTATGGCTACACCTTC. Translation: CASSSQGKNYGYTF.

This chain links TRBV18 with TRBJ2-1; TRBD2 is a possible D gene (6 bases). With 6 bases removed from V and 4 bases from J, the gap between germline ends came to 16 bases. From germline, CDR1 is KGHSH and CDR2 LQKENI. The CDR3 runs to 15 residues. This CDR3 is CASSFNGGSYNEQFF. CDR3 DNA: TGTGCCAGCTCGTTCAACGGGGGTTCATACAATGAGCAGTTCTTC.